The 13 T cell receptor beta chains below were found in one sample sequenced in a study of ipilimumab plus nivolumab after autologous stem cell transplantation. The repertoire was sequenced with immunoSEQ multiplex PCR; TCRdb's copy has only in-frame clones and lacks some. This table has over 80,000 clones, more than 80% appearing once. Sequencing was performed on PBMCs, taken in a trial of ipilimumab plus nivolumab as post-transplant consolidation. Every receptor here comes from a male donor with diffuse large B-cell lymphoma.

The V call is TRBV18, the J call TRBJ2-3, with 11 nucleotides matching TRBD1. CDR1 is KGHSH, CDR2 LQKENI, per germline. This CDR3 spans 15 amino acids. The V segment lost 5 bases and the J segment 5 bases; nucleotides outside the gene matches: 6. This CDR3 reads CASSDRDRGIDTQYF. Here the CDR3 DNA reads TGTGCCAGCTCAGACCGGGACAGGGGGATAGATACGCAGTATTTT.

Notes on this clone: Its ends do not fully match the called genes, so a read error is possible. The chain couples TRBV7-7 to TRBJ1-5; D might be TRBD1 (5 bases). The CDR3 runs to 18 residues. Per germline, CDR1 SSHAT and CDR2 FNYEAQ (reference sequence). This CDR3 is CASSLVGPRQGSNQPQHF. The DNA for the CDR3 is TGTGCTAGCAGCTTAGTAGGGCCCCGGCAGGGAAGCAATCAGCCCCAGCATTTT.

The chain combines TRBV5-4 with TRBJ2-3; D uncertain. V gave up 4 bases and J gave up 4 bases, with 10 bases separating them. The CDR3 sequence is 13 residues long. Per germline, CDR1 SGHNT and CDR2 YYREEE (reference sequence). This chain's CDR3 is CASSADGSDTQYF. In nucleotides, the CDR3 is TGTGCCAGCAGCGCCGATGGATCAGATACGCAGTATTTT. Together with reference TRBV5-4 and TRBJ2-3, the CDR3 gives the full variable domain: ETGVTQSPTHLIKTRGQQVTLRCSSQSGHNTVSWYQQALGQGPQFIFQYYREEENGRGNFPPRFSGLQFPNYSSELNVNALELDDSALYLCASSADGSDTQYFGPGTRLTVL.

The genes are TRBV7-3 and TRBJ2-1, with 7 nucleotides matching TRBD2. CDR3 length equals 15 residues. Germline lookup yields CDR1 SGHTA and CDR2 FQGTGA. With 6 bases clipped from V and 5 bases from J, the junction kept 10 bases outside the gene matches. The CDR3 DNA reads TGTGCCAGCAGTCCCATGGGGAGGGTGGACAATGAGCAGTTCTTC. Translated: CASSPMGRVDNEQFF.

The rearrangement joins TRBV6-1 to TRBJ1-1; 8 bases align to TRBD1. V dropped 5 bases and J dropped 8; count of bases not matched to a gene: 7. This CDR3 region has 13 residues. Germline CDR1 and CDR2: MNHNS and SASEGT. CDR3 DNA: TGTGCCAGCAGTAAAACGGACAGGGAGGAAGCTTTCTTT. As protein: CASSKTDREEAFF.

This chain joins TRBV11-3 and TRBJ2-7; 11 nucleotides agree with TRBD1. The germline gives CDR1 SGHNT, CDR2 YENEEA. The CDR3 loop spans 15 amino acids. V shed 6 bases, J shed 4 bases, and the junction held 8 bases outside the gene matches. CDR3: CASSPGTGGLYEQYF. CDR3 coding DNA: TGTGCCAGCAGTCCCGGGACAGGGGGTTTGTACGAGCAGTACTTC.

The chain employs TRBV4-3 and TRBJ2-6, with 9 bases matching TRBD1. Looked up from germline, CDR1 is LGHNA and CDR2 is YSLEER. The CDR3 contains 19 residues. After removal of 1 base from V and 3 bases from J, the junction contained 10 bases not matched to a gene. In nucleotides, the CDR3 is TGCGCCAGCAGCCAAGCCGCAGGGACAGGGAAAGGTGGGGCCAACGTCCTGACTTTC. Translating gives CASSQAAGTGKGGANVLTF.

The CDR3: CASSQELLSNEQYF. CDR3 in DNA: TGCGCCAGCAGCCAAGAACTCCTTTCCAACGAGCAGTACTTC. The chain is built from TRBV4-3 and TRBJ2-7; D gene unclear. The germline V gene encodes CDR1 LGHNA and CDR2 YSLEER. The V end was cut by 0 bases, the J end by 5 bases, with 11 bases between. This CDR3 is built from 14 residues.

The chain uses TRBV7-6 and TRBJ2-7, with 9 bases aligning to TRBD1. J lost 3 bases, V lost 5 bases, and 14 bases had no gene match. Germline loops: CDR1 SGHVS, CDR2 FNYEAQ. The CDR3 has 17 residues. This chain's CDR3 is CASSLRPSGTGNYEQYF. The DNA of the CDR3 is TGTGCCAGCAGCCTAAGGCCCTCCGGGACAGGGAACTACGAGCAGTACTTC.

The V call is TRBV5-1, the J call TRBJ2-5, with D possibly being TRBD1 (5 bases). V lost 4 bases to trimming and J lost 2 bases, with 12 bases between them. The germline V gene encodes CDR1 SGHRS and CDR2 YFSETQ. CDR3 size: 14 residues. For the CDR3, the DNA is TGCGCCAGCAGCCCTACAGGCATACAAGAGACCCAGTACTTC. This translates into CASSPTGIQETQYF.

The table lists this clone with a count of one. The chain recombines TRBV5-1 with TRBJ2-2; TRBD2 aligns across 9 bases. This CDR3 has 16 residues. With 5 bases clipped from V and 4 bases from J, the junction kept 9 bases outside the gene matches. The germline V gene has CDR1 SGHRS and CDR2 YFSETQ. CDR3 nucleotides: TGCGCCAGCAGTGGCGGCGGGGGGGCCTTCACCGGGGAGCTGTTTTTT. This codes for CASSGGGGAFTGELFF. Based on the CDR3 plus reference TRBV5-1 and TRBJ2-2, the full variable domain is KAGVTQTPRYLIKTRGQQVTLSCSPISGHRSVSWYQQTPGQGLQFLFEYFSETQRNKGNFPGRFSGRQFSNSRSEMNVSTLELGDSALYLCASSGGGGAFTGELFFGEGSRLTVL.

The chain links TRBV19 to TRBJ1-1; TRBD1 matches 7 bases. Trimming took 6 bases from V and 12 from J; bases not matched to a gene: 13. This CDR3 has 13 residues. Germline V gene sequence: CDR1 LNHDA, CDR2 SQIVND (reference sequence). CDR3 DNA: TGTGCCAGTAGCTCCCGGACAGGCGTGGGACCTTTCTTT. This sequence encodes CASSSRTGVGPFF.

This clone was counted a few times. The J gene is TRBJ1-1, the V gene TRBV15; D possibly corresponds to TRBD1 (6 bases). Per the germline V gene, CDR1 is LNHNV and CDR2 is YYDKDF (reference sequence). There are 15 residues in the CDR3. V was clipped by 1 base and J by 2 bases, with 11 bases between them. The CDR3, as DNA: TGTGCCACCAGCAGAGTAGGGGGGTACAACACTGAAGCTTTCTTT. As protein: CATSRVGGYNTEAFF. Drawing the rest from reference TRBV15 and TRBJ1-1, the complete variable domain is DAMVIQNPRYQVTQFGKPVTLSCSQTLNHNVMYWYQQKSSQAPKLLFHYYDKDFNNEADTPDNFQSRRPNTSFCFLDIRSPGLGDTAMYLCATSRVGGYNTEAFFGQGTRLTVV.